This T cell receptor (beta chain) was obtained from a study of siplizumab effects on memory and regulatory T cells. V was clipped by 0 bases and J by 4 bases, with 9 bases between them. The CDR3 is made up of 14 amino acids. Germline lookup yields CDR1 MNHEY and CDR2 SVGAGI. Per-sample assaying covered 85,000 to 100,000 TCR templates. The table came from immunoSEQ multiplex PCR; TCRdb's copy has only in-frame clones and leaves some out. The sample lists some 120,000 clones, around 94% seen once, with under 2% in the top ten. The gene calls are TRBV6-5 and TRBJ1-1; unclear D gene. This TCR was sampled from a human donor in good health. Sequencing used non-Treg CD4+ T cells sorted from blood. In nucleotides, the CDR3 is TGTGCCAGCAGTTACTCGGGCGGTGGCACTGAAGCTTTCTTT. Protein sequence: CASSYSGGGTEAFF.